This TCR beta chain emerged from a study of Tregs in tolerant kidney transplant recipients. TCRdb keeps only in-frame clones here, not all; method: immunoSEQ multiplex PCR. Of 80,000 to 90,000 clones listed, around 90% are singletons. Sequenced sample: CD8+ T cells from blood. The source of this sequence is a human donor in good health.

CDR3 DNA sequence: TGTGCCAGCTCACCTAGAATGGCAGGGGCCCTTGGAGATACGCAGTATTTT. Amino acids: CASSPRMAGALGDTQYF. The gene calls are TRBV18 and TRBJ2-3; possibly TRBD1 for D (6 bases). The germline V gene encodes CDR1 KGHSH and CDR2 LQKENI. Deletions cut 3 bases from V and 5 bases from J, with 21 bases between. The length of the CDR3 is 17 residues.